This TCR beta chain was recovered during a study of T cell responses to AZD1222 COVID-19 vaccine. General study points: The CD4 TCRs associated with vaccination extended across spike and predominated at 160-218 and 743-854.

In regard to this clone: What it recognizes is unknown.

The table came from immunoSEQ multiplex PCR; TCRdb's copy has only in-frame clones and leaves some out. The sample records 90,000 to 130,000 clones, about 90% being singletons. Trimming removed 8 bases from V and 6 bases from J, with 13 bases in between. This CDR3 is built from 12 residues. Germline V gives CDR1 MNHEY, CDR2 SVGAGI. The chain combines TRBV6-5 with TRBJ1-2; TRBD1 might be the D (5 bases). The sample was peripheral blood, taken on day 0 of AZD1222 vaccination. The clonotype originates from an adult in good health. CDR3 in amino acids: CASSQGENGYTF. CDR3 bases: TGTGCCAGCTCTCAGGGAGAGAATGGCTACACCTTC.